The 25 T cell receptor beta chains presented below share a single source sample, sequenced in a study of blood T cell repertoires in COVID-19. Using immunoSEQ multiplex PCR, the repertoire was profiled, and TCRdb retains in-frame clones only, with some absent. The sample shows more than 250,000 clones, around 92% of them seen only once. Sequenced sample: peripheral blood. The receptors come from a man aged 18 to 30 who had recovered from COVID-19.

This clone was detected only once. The chain combines TRBV27 with TRBJ1-5, with D possibly being TRBD1 (6 bases). CDR3 size: 15 residues. The germline V gene encodes CDR1 MNHEY and CDR2 SMNVEV (reference sequence). The V and J ends lost 2 bases and 7 bases respectively, with 15 bases between them. The CDR3 is CASSLLNRAHQPQHF. In DNA, the CDR3 is TGTGCCAGCAGTTTACTTAACAGGGCACACCAGCCCCAGCATTTT.

This rearrangement joins TRBV7-9 to TRBJ1-5; a possible D gene is TRBD1 (5 bases). The V end lost 2 bases, the J end lost 7 bases, and 12 bases lay between the germline ends. The CDR3 has 14 amino acids. Germline CDR1 SEHNR, CDR2 FQNEAQ (reference sequence). CDR3: CASSLSGKGQPQHF. The CDR3 DNA is TGTGCCAGCAGCTTAAGTGGGAAGGGGCAGCCCCAGCATTTT.

CDR3 in DNA: TGTGCCGTACAGGGCCTTTTGACTGAAGCTTTCTTT. This codes for CAVQGLLTEAFF. The chain links TRBV2 to TRBJ1-1; D is perhaps TRBD1 (6 bases). This CDR3 is 12 amino acids long. V lost 11 bases and J 5 bases, leaving 15 bases between the germline ends. CDR1 and CDR2 from the germline V gene are SNHLY and FYNNEI.

The chain is built from TRBV3-1 (or the pseudogene TRBV3-2) and TRBJ2-1; 12 positions agree with TRBD2. The CDR3 consists of 15 residues. J lost 5 bases, V lost 3 bases, and 2 bases had no gene match. Germline V gene lookup returns CDR1 LGHDT and CDR2 YNNKEL (reference sequence). DNA for the CDR3: TGTGCCAGCAGCCATACTAGCGGGGGGCACAATGAGCAGTTCTTC. It yields the protein CASSHTSGGHNEQFF.

This chain joins TRBV6-2 or TRBV6-3 and TRBJ2-7; D is undetermined. Trimming removed 2 bases at V and 2 bases at J, with 16 bases between. This CDR3 comprises 16 residues. Germline V gene data show CDR1 as MNHEY and CDR2 as SVGEGT. CDR3 region: CASSYHIDTWPYEQYF. The CDR3 nucleotides are TGTGCCAGCAGTTACCATATAGACACCTGGCCCTACGAGCAGTACTTC.

This chain joins TRBV5-1 and TRBJ1-4; TRBD1 matches 7 bases. There are 15 residues in the CDR3. Germline CDR1 SGHRS, CDR2 YFSETQ. After removal of 3 bases from V and 3 bases from J, the junction contained 5 bases not matched to a gene. CDR3 protein: CASSSTGTANEKLFF. The DNA for the CDR3 is TGCGCCAGCAGCTCCACCGGGACAGCTAATGAAAAACTGTTTTTT.

This chain uses TRBV6-5 with TRBJ1-2; TRBD1 aligns across 10 bases. With V trimmed by 6 bases and J by 2 bases, 3 bases remained unmatched. From germline, CDR1 is MNHEY and CDR2 SVGAGI. The CDR3 runs to 14 residues. The CDR3 sequence is CASRGGQGNYGYTF. CDR3 DNA sequence: TGTGCCAGCAGAGGGGGACAGGGGAACTATGGCTACACCTTC.

This chain links TRBV29-1 with TRBJ1-3; D gene unclear. Germline CDR1 reads SQVTM; CDR2 reads ANQGSEA. V dropped 2 bases and J dropped 0 bases, with 5 bases sitting between them. This CDR3 has 13 residues. The CDR3 coding sequence is TGCAGCGTTGAACAACTCTCTGGAAACACCATATATTTT. Protein: CSVEQLSGNTIYF.

The CDR3 region has the DNA TGTGCCAGCAGCTTGGACCCGGCGGATGAAAAACTGTTTTTT. Its protein is CASSLDPADEKLFF. This chain joins TRBV5-8 and TRBJ1-4; no reliable D call. This CDR3 spans 14 amino acids. Germline V gene lookup returns CDR1 SGHTS and CDR2 YDEGEE. Trimming took 0 bases from V and 6 from J, leaving 9 bases between them. Full variable domain (outside the CDR3, taken from reference TRBV5-8 and TRBJ1-4): EAGVTQSPTHLIKTRGQQATLRCSPISGHTSVYWYQQALGLGLQFLLWYDEGEERNRGNFPPRFSGRQFPNYSSELNVNALELEDSALYLCASSLDPADEKLFFGSGTQLSVL.

The chain combines TRBV3-1 (or the pseudogene TRBV3-2) with TRBJ2-1, with 8 nucleotides matching TRBD2. The CDR3 is made up of 15 amino acids. V lost 4 bases to trimming and J lost 10 bases; unmatched junction nucleotides: 12. Germline loops: CDR1 LGHDT, CDR2 YNNKEL (reference sequence). CDR3 loop: CASSLGVAGGREQFF. The CDR3 nucleotides are TGTGCCAGCAGCCTAGGGGTGGCGGGAGGTCGGGAGCAGTTCTTC.

Notes on this clone: The sample has other DNA sequences that encode this CDR3 too. The V and J genes are TRBV6-5 and TRBJ1-1; TRBD1 matches at 7 bases. This CDR3 comprises 15 residues. CDR1 and CDR2 from the germline V gene are MNHEY and SVGAGI. V shed 2 bases, J shed 1 base, and the junction held 4 bases outside the gene matches. Here the CDR3 DNA reads TGTGCCAGCAGTTACCTGCAGGGGGGGAACACTGAAGCTTTCTTT. It is translated as CASSYLQGGNTEAFF.

This chain connects TRBV19 to TRBJ1-1; TRBD1 matches at 8 bases. The ends lost 2 bases at V and 7 bases at J; junction bases unmatched: 6. The CDR3 loop spans 14 amino acids. Looked up from germline, CDR1 is LNHDA and CDR2 is SQIVND (reference sequence). The CDR3 DNA is TGTGCCAGTAGTATAAGGACAGGGTTAGGTGAAGCTTTCTTT. Translating it yields CASSIRTGLGEAFF.

This clone showed up just once. This chain links TRBV6-5 with TRBJ1-5; maybe TRBD1 (5 bases). The germline V and J ends were trimmed by 6 bases and 3 bases, with 12 bases remaining between them. Germline V gives CDR1 MNHEY, CDR2 SVGAGI. This CDR3 has 14 residues. The CDR3 reads CASSPRAHNQPQHF. CDR3 DNA: TGTGCCAGCAGCCCCAGGGCCCACAATCAGCCCCAGCATTTT.

The rearrangement uses TRBV7-8 and TRBJ1-4; D remains ambiguous. The germline V gene encodes CDR1 SGHVS and CDR2 FQNEAQ. This CDR3 is 16 amino acids long. V was clipped by 4 bases and J by 0 bases, with 12 bases between them. The CDR3 DNA is TGTGCCAGCAGCTCCGGGGAGCCTGCAACTAATGAAAAACTGTTTTTT. Amino acids: CASSSGEPATNEKLFF.

The gene calls are TRBV6-5 and TRBJ1-1; 7 nucleotides agree with TRBD1. The germline V gene encodes CDR1 MNHEY and CDR2 SVGAGI. The CDR3 loop spans 14 amino acids. J was trimmed by 2 bases and V by 4 bases; bases with no gene match: 4. CDR3 sequence reads: CASSSDRANTEAFF. The DNA for the CDR3 is TGTGCCAGCAGTTCTGACAGGGCAAACACTGAAGCTTTCTTT.

The V call is TRBV6-4, the J call TRBJ1-1; no clear D gene. The CDR3 has 14 residues. Trimming removed 1 base from V and 1 base from J, with 7 bases in between. Looked up from germline, CDR1 is MRHNA and CDR2 is SNTAGT. CDR3 loop: CASSDWSRNTEAFF. The CDR3 coding sequence is TGTGCCAGCAGTGACTGGAGCAGGAACACTGAAGCTTTCTTT.

The CDR3 region is CASTVLAANRVQETQYF. CDR3 in DNA: TGTGCCAGCACTGTACTAGCGGCCAATAGGGTCCAAGAGACCCAGTACTTC. The gene calls are TRBV2 and TRBJ2-5; 8 bases match TRBD2. With V trimmed by 7 bases and J by 1 base, 14 bases remained unmatched. Germline loops: CDR1 SNHLY, CDR2 FYNNEI. This CDR3 is 17 amino acids long.

Comments on this clone: This sample includes further DNA sequences coding for the same CDR3. The chain employs TRBV6-2 or TRBV6-3 and TRBJ1-1; TRBD1 is a possible D gene (5 bases). The CDR3 runs 14 residues. V shed 0 bases and J shed 4 bases, with 9 bases lying between them. From germline, CDR1 is MNHEY and CDR2 SVGEGT. CDR3 sequence reads: CASSYSGEGTEAFF. CDR3 DNA: TGTGCCAGCAGTTACTCGGGGGAGGGCACTGAAGCTTTCTTT.

The chain carries TRBV4-3 and TRBJ2-1, with D possibly being TRBD2 (6 bases). V dropped 0 bases and J dropped 9 bases, with 12 bases sitting between them. Germline V gives CDR1 LGHNA, CDR2 YSLEER. CDR3 length: 14 amino acids. Written as DNA, the CDR3 is TGCGCCAGCAGCCAAGATGGAGGGTTTAGTGAGCAGTTCTTC. Encoded protein: CASSQDGGFSEQFF.

This clone was observed once. This chain links TRBV6-6 with TRBJ2-7; TRBD1 might be the D (5 bases). Deletions cut 2 bases from V and 4 bases from J, with 9 bases between. CDR3 length: 13 residues. Germline CDR1 and CDR2: MNHNY and SVGAGI (reference sequence). The CDR3 DNA is TGTGCCAGCAGTTACCCAGACAGTTACGAGCAGTACTTC. Amino acid sequence: CASSYPDSYEQYF.

V gene TRBV5-1 combines with J gene TRBJ2-6; 11 bases fit TRBD1. Germline loops: CDR1 SGHRS, CDR2 YFSETQ. Unmatched junction bases numbered 15, after V lost 5 bases and J lost 2 bases. This CDR3 region has 20 residues. Here the CDR3 reads CASSPTPGTGGLTGANVLTF. For the CDR3, the DNA is TGCGCCAGCAGTCCAACCCCCGGGACAGGGGGATTGACTGGGGCCAACGTCCTGACTTTC.

The chain recombines TRBV7-6 with TRBJ1-2, with 7 bases that match TRBD1. The CDR3 runs 15 residues. The V and J ends lost 7 bases and 2 bases, in that order; junction bases with no gene match: 10. Germline CDR1 SGHVS, CDR2 FNYEAQ. The CDR3 loop is CASTPQLTGNYGYTF. CDR3 coding DNA: TGTGCCAGCACCCCACAACTGACAGGGAACTATGGCTACACCTTC.

V is TRBV4-3 and J is TRBJ1-3; 10 bases are a match to TRBD1. Trimming took 3 bases from V and 0 from J; bases not matched to a gene: 2. The germline V gene encodes CDR1 LGHNA and CDR2 YSLEER. CDR3 length: 16 residues. In DNA form, the CDR3 reads TGCGCCAGCAGCCAGGACAGGGGGAACTCTGGAAACACCATATATTTT. Its translation: CASSQDRGNSGNTIYF.

In DNA form, the CDR3 reads TGTGCCAGCTCACCGACTAGCGGGGGGGCCGAGCAGTACTTC. This gives the protein CASSPTSGGAEQYF. This rearrangement joins TRBV18 to TRBJ2-7; 14 bases line up with TRBD2. Germline values: CDR1 KGHSH, CDR2 LQKENI. Trimming cost V 3 bases and J 6 bases; bases outside gene matches: 1. The CDR3 length is 14 residues.

The gene calls are TRBV9 and TRBJ2-3; 10 bases line up with TRBD2. With V trimmed by 3 bases and J by 3 bases, 7 bases remained unmatched. The CDR3 is made up of 16 amino acids. Germline V gene sequence: CDR1 SGDLS, CDR2 YYNGEE. The DNA of the CDR3 is TGTGCCAGCAGCGCCAGCGGGGGGGGTCGGACAGATACGCAGTATTTT. Amino acids: CASSASGGGRTDTQYF.